The 25 T cell receptor beta chains presented below share a single source sample, sequenced in a study of cytomegalovirus exposure and HLA in healthy donors. The PCR was carried out with 60 Vbeta primers and 13 Jbeta primers. The data were produced by immunoSEQ multiplex PCR, yet TCRdb's version contains in-frame clones alone and is incomplete. The repertoire holds under 250,000 clones, with approximately 79% as singletons. Sequenced input: PBMCs. The source is a young woman in good health and CMV-seropositive.

The table lists this clone with a few counts. V is TRBV19 and J is TRBJ1-5; TRBD1 agrees at 7 bases. The ends lost 3 bases at V and 7 bases at J; junction bases unmatched: 9. CDR3 length: 15 amino acids. CDR1 LNHDA and CDR2 SQIVND come from the germline V gene (reference sequence). The CDR3 region is CASSMPGGIVQPQHF. The CDR3 DNA reads as TGTGCCAGTAGTATGCCAGGGGGTATTGTACAGCCCCAGCATTTT.

This chain connects TRBV18 to TRBJ2-2; 9 nucleotides agree with TRBD1. This CDR3 has 16 amino acids. V lost 3 bases, J lost 4 bases, and 6 bases stayed unmatched. The V gene's germline CDR1 is KGHSH and CDR2 LQKENI. The CDR3 nucleotides are TGTGCCAGCTCACCTGGGACAGGGCTGAGCACCGGGGAGCTGTTTTTT. Translated: CASSPGTGLSTGELFF.

This clone was observed a handful of times. V is TRBV2 and J is TRBJ2-3, with TRBD1 matching over 8 bases. Trimming removed 6 bases from V and 2 bases from J; junction bases left unmatched: 7. Germline V lookup: CDR1 SNHLY, CDR2 FYNNEI. The CDR3 extends over 15 amino acids. This CDR3 is CASSRDRPSTDTQYF. In DNA form, the CDR3 reads TGTGCCAGCAGCCGGGACAGGCCCTCCACAGATACGCAGTATTTT.

The genes are TRBV6-5 and TRBJ2-1, with 11 bases identical to TRBD2. CDR1 is MNHEY, CDR2 SVGAGI, per germline. J gave up 7 bases and V 6 bases, and 8 bases lay outside the gene matches. This CDR3 comprises 15 residues. The chain's CDR3 is CASSTLAGGPNEQFF. CDR3 in DNA: TGTGCCAGCAGCACTCTAGCGGGGGGCCCTAATGAGCAGTTCTTC.

The chain is built from TRBV19 and TRBJ1-5; no clear D. This CDR3 contains 15 residues. V lost 7 bases and J lost 4, with 17 bases in between. From germline, CDR1 is LNHDA and CDR2 SQIVND (reference sequence). The CDR3 nucleotides read TGTGCCAGTAAAGGAGTTTGGACGGGAAATCAGCCCCAGCATTTT. Amino acids: CASKGVWTGNQPQHF.

J is TRBJ2-3 and V is TRBV6-1, with D possibly matching TRBD1 (5 bases). V shed 0 bases and J shed 2 bases, with 9 bases lying between them. Germline CDR1 reads MNHNS; CDR2 reads SASEGT. The length of the CDR3 is 15 residues. This chain's CDR3 is CASSEAGAPTDTQYF. The CDR3 bases are TGTGCCAGCAGTGAAGCAGGGGCTCCCACAGATACGCAGTATTTT.

This clone was seen only once. V and J are TRBV11-2 and TRBJ1-4; no clear D gene. The CDR3 has 16 residues. The V gene lost 5 bases and the J gene lost 0 bases, with 13 bases spanning the gap. Looked up from germline, CDR1 is SGHAT and CDR2 is FQNNGV. CDR3 sequence (DNA): TGTGCCAGCAGCATAACGGTTTCCGCAACTAATGAAAAACTGTTTTTT. Residues: CASSITVSATNEKLFF.

The chain couples TRBV7-6 to TRBJ1-6; TRBD1 aligns across 9 bases. Unmatched junction bases numbered 3, after V lost 5 bases and J lost 7 bases. Germline values: CDR1 SGHVS, CDR2 FNYEAQ. The CDR3 contains 14 residues. The CDR3 region is CASSTGTGNSPLHF. The CDR3 DNA sequence: TGTGCCAGCAGCACTGGGACAGGGAATTCACCCCTCCACTTT.

The rearrangement joins TRBV2 to TRBJ1-2; D may be TRBD1 (6 bases). The germline gives CDR1 SNHLY, CDR2 FYNNEI. There are 15 residues in the CDR3. The germline V and J ends were trimmed by 7 bases and 4 bases, with 19 bases remaining between them. The CDR3 loop reads CASTRVPGQGYGYTF. CDR3 bases: TGTGCCAGCACCCGAGTCCCGGGACAAGGCTATGGCTACACCTTC. The entire variable domain, with the rest obtained from reference TRBV2 and TRBJ1-2, is as follows: EPEVTQTPSHQVTQMGQEVILRCVPISNHLYFYWYRQILGQKVEFLVSFYNNEISEKSEIFDDQFSVERPDGSNFTLKIRSTKLEDSAMYFCASTRVPGQGYGYTFGSGTRLTVV.

This clone was found many times. The chain combines TRBV25-1 with TRBJ2-4; D gene uncertain. The V gene's germline CDR1 is MGHDK and CDR2 SYGVNS. V lost 7 bases and J 0 bases, leaving 10 bases between the germline ends. This CDR3 is 14 amino acids long. CDR3 region: CASNPYLAKNIQYF. CDR3 sequence (DNA): TGTGCCAGCAATCCTTATCTAGCCAAAAACATTCAGTACTTC.

V usage is TRBV6-1 and J usage is TRBJ1-2; 7 bases fit TRBD1. Germline CDR1 and CDR2: MNHNS and SASEGT. The junction had 4 bases not matched to a gene; V was cut back by 6 bases and J by 0 bases. The CDR3 covers 14 residues. In nucleotides, the CDR3 is TGTGCCAGCAGCCGACAGGGAGCTAACTATGGCTACACCTTC. Residues: CASSRQGANYGYTF.

The CDR3 DNA reads as TGCGCCAGCAGCCTGGGACTAGCCTTTTACAATGAGCAGTTCTTC. Encoded protein: CASSLGLAFYNEQFF. V is TRBV5-1 and J is TRBJ2-1, with 9 nucleotides matching TRBD2. Trimming cost V 4 bases and J 4 bases; bases outside gene matches: 6. Germline loops: CDR1 SGHRS, CDR2 YFSETQ. The CDR3 totals 15 residues.

V gene TRBV4-2 combines with J gene TRBJ2-1, with D unclear. V dropped 0 bases and J dropped 5 bases, with 5 bases sitting between them. Looked up from germline, CDR1 is LGHNA and CDR2 is YNFKEQ. The CDR3 has 13 amino acids. The CDR3 DNA reads as TGTGCCAGCAGCCAAGAGTTTAACAATGAGCAGTTCTTC. It specifies CASSQEFNNEQFF.

The V and J genes are TRBV27 and TRBJ2-7; 10 bases are shared with TRBD2. Germline trimming cut 4 bases from V and 2 bases from J; bases unmatched to any gene: 5. This CDR3 is 15 amino acids long. CDR1 and CDR2 (germline): MNHEY, SMNVEV (reference sequence). This CDR3 reads CASSYGAGGTYEQYF. For the CDR3, the DNA is TGTGCCAGCAGTTACGGAGCGGGAGGGACCTACGAGCAGTACTTC.

This chain connects TRBV7-2 to TRBJ1-1; no clear D gene. This CDR3 comprises 14 residues. The germline V gene encodes CDR1 SGHTA and CDR2 FQGNSA. Trimming cost V 5 bases and J 2 bases, with 12 bases left between them. The CDR3 protein is CASSPTTTNTEAFF. CDR3 coding DNA: TGTGCCAGCAGCCCAACTACAACCAACACTGAAGCTTTCTTT.

The chain carries TRBV7-9 and TRBJ2-3, with D possibly being TRBD2 (7 bases). Germline V gives CDR1 SEHNR, CDR2 FQNEAQ (reference sequence). With 4 bases removed from V and 6 bases from J, the gap between germline ends came to 20 bases. The CDR3 is made up of 16 amino acids. The DNA for the CDR3 is TGTGCCAGCAGCTGGGGGGGCGCGCGGGAGAAGGATACGCAGTATTTT. Its translation: CASSWGGAREKDTQYF.

The chain employs TRBV9 and TRBJ1-1, with a possible D match to TRBD1 (6 bases). CDR3 length: 13 residues. Trimming left V 4 bases short and J 8 bases short, with 15 bases between. Germline CDR1 and CDR2: SGDLS and YYNGEE. CDR3 DNA sequence: TGTGCCAGCAGCCCTCCTACCGGGACAGAAGCTTTCTTT. It is translated as CASSPPTGTEAFF.

The chain carries TRBV9 and TRBJ2-1; D is uncertain. The V end was cut by 3 bases, the J end by 6 bases, with 10 bases between. The CDR3 consists of 13 residues. Germline CDR1 reads SGDLS; CDR2 reads YYNGEE. The CDR3 reads CASSEPPLNEQFF. CDR3 sequence (DNA): TGTGCCAGCAGCGAGCCCCCTCTCAATGAGCAGTTCTTC.

The DNA of the CDR3 is TGTGCCAGCAGCTCGACAGGCTACGAGCAGTACTTC. This codes for CASSSTGYEQYF. The chain employs TRBV11-2 and TRBJ2-7; D may be TRBD1 (6 bases). This CDR3 region has 12 residues. Per germline, CDR1 SGHAT and CDR2 FQNNGV. The V end lost 4 bases, the J end lost 3 bases, and 7 bases lay between the germline ends. Looking up the rest from reference TRBV11-2 and TRBJ2-7 gives the full variable domain: EAGVAQSPRYKIIEKRQSVAFWCNPISGHATLYWYQQILGQGPKLLIQFQNNGVVDDSQLPKDRFSAERLKGVDSTLKIQPAKLEDSAVYLCASSSTGYEQYFGPGTRLTVT.

This chain joins TRBV6-1 and TRBJ1-4; 9 nucleotides agree with TRBD1. CDR1 is MNHNS and CDR2 is SASEGT in the germline V gene. This CDR3 is built from 13 residues. Here the CDR3 reads CASAGTGREKLFF. CDR3 coding DNA: TGTGCTTCTGCCGGGACAGGGCGTGAAAAACTGTTTTTT.

The chain joins TRBV5-5 to TRBJ2-1; possibly TRBD1 for D (5 bases). Germline CDR1 and CDR2: SGHKS and YYEKEE (reference sequence). CDR3 length equals 15 residues. The germline V and J ends were trimmed by 3 bases and 4 bases, with 14 bases remaining between them. The CDR3 here is CASSSDSLSYNEQFF. The CDR3 DNA reads as TGTGCCAGCAGCTCTGACAGTCTCTCTTACAATGAGCAGTTCTTC.

The CDR3 loop reads CASSQDSAGTTNEKLFF. The CDR3 DNA reads TGCGCCAGCAGCCAAGATTCGGCGGGGACAACTAATGAAAAACTGTTTTTT. V and J are TRBV4-3 and TRBJ1-4; D is undetermined. The CDR3 loop spans 17 amino acids. Germline assignment: CDR1 LGHNA and CDR2 YSLEER. Trimming cost V 0 bases and J 0 bases, with 11 bases left between them.

V is TRBV11-2 and J is TRBJ1-4; 7 nucleotides agree with TRBD1. Germline assignment: CDR1 SGHAT and CDR2 FQNNGV. The J segment lost 3 bases and the V segment lost 4 bases, leaving 5 bases of the junction unmatched. The CDR3 length is 15 residues. CDR3 protein: CASSSIQGSNEKLFF. CDR3 bases: TGTGCCAGCAGCTCGATACAGGGGTCTAATGAAAAACTGTTTTTT.

V usage is TRBV7-9 and J usage is TRBJ1-5, with D uncertain. CDR1 and CDR2 (germline): SEHNR, FQNEAQ (reference sequence). V dropped 1 base and J dropped 3 bases, with 13 bases sitting between them. This CDR3 has 16 amino acids. The CDR3 DNA reads TGTGCCAGCAGCTTAGGGGTAGCGCGGATCAATCAGCCCCAGCATTTT. Amino acid sequence: CASSLGVARINQPQHF.

The V call is TRBV28, the J call TRBJ1-4; D is perhaps TRBD1 (6 bases). V lost 6 bases to trimming and J lost 4 bases, with 12 bases between them. Germline lookup yields CDR1 MDHEN and CDR2 SYDVKM. The CDR3 runs to 14 residues. CDR3 amino acids: CASRSGTNNEKLFF. The DNA of the CDR3 is TGTGCCAGCAGATCCGGGACAAATAATGAAAAACTGTTTTTT.